A selection of T cell receptor beta chains follows, all from one sample in a study of blood T cell repertoires in COVID-19. TCRdb's copy holds only in-frame clones and misses some; the assay was immunoSEQ multiplex PCR. Here the sample spans some 330,000 clones, about 89% being singletons. The sequencing sample was made of PBMCs or T cells enriched from blood (not recorded which). The origin of the receptors is a man between 40 and 49 years old in a cohort exposed to, infected with or recovered from COVID-19 (not recorded which). Each CDR3 is given with its conserved first and last residue. Expanded clones get a size class; other rows say once, few or many, or leave the size out.

cdr3_aa clone_size j_call v_call
CASSRKTGRGVNTEAFF . TRBJ1-1 TRBV7-9
CASSQAISGSFPNEQFF few TRBJ2-1 TRBV4-2
CSVRGGRAFYEQFF . TRBJ2-1 TRBV29-1
CASSLGQYHQPQHF . TRBJ1-5 TRBV28
CASSPSSYEQYF . TRBJ2-7 TRBV6-5
CASRLDRGGTEAFF few TRBJ1-1 TRBV7-2
CASRETGGDQPQHF . TRBJ1-5 TRBV27
CASSPRQGRLVSNTEAFF . TRBJ1-1 TRBV7-2
CAWSPGQGGNEQYF . TRBJ2-7 TRBV30
CASSDRTGPTYNEQFF . TRBJ2-1 TRBV11-1
CASRVGRQFSYEQYF . TRBJ2-7 TRBV6-5
CASSVEGTSPISSYEQYF . TRBJ2-7 TRBV9
CASSLRPEEVAGVFYNEQFF . TRBJ2-1 TRBV7-6
CASSLAGGRDTQYF . TRBJ2-3 TRBV5-1
CASSVEGSGRNTEAFF . TRBJ1-1 TRBV2
CASSYSRFGGVAGYTF . TRBJ1-2 TRBV6-5
CASSLGLAAGETQYF . TRBJ2-5 TRBV19
CASSQASGAPDTQYF . TRBJ2-3 TRBV3-1/TRBV3-2
CASSLALSNYGYTF few TRBJ1-2 TRBV11-2
CASSSEGNIQYF . TRBJ2-4 TRBV6-5
CASSIATGANTEAFF . TRBJ1-1 TRBV19
CASSRKREAPYEQYF . TRBJ2-7 TRBV6-5
CASSLKDRGAEAFF . TRBJ1-1 TRBV5-1